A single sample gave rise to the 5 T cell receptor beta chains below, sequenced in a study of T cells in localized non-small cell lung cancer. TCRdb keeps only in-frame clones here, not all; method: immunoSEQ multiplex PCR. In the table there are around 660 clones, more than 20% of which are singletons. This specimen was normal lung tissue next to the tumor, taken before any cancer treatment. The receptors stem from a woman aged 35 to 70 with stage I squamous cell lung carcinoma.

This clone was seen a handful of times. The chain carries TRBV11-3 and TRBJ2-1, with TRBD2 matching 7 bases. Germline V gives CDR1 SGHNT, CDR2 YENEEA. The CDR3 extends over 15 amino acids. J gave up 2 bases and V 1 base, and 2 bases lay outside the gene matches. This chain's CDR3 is CASSLVGTTYNEQFF. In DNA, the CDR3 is TGTGCCAGCAGCTTAGTGGGGACTACCTACAATGAGCAGTTCTTC.

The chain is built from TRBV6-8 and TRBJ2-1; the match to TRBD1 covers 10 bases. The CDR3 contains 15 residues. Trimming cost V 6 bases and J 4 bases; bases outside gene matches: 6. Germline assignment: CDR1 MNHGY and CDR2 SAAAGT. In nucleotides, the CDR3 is TGTGCCAGCAGGACCGGGACAGGGGTGTACAATGAGCAGTTCTTC. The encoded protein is CASRTGTGVYNEQFF.

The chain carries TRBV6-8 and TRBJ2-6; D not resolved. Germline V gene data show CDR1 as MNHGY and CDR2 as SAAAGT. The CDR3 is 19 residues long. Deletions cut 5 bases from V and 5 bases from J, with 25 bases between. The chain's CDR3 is CASSRIRWVLQSRANVLTF. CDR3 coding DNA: TGTGCCAGCAGTCGTATAAGGTGGGTGCTACAAAGTCGGGCCAACGTCCTGACTTTC.

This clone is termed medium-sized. The CDR3 DNA is TGTGCCAGCAGTGAATGGGTTGCTCCGGGACAGGGGGACTATGGCTACACCTTC. Translation: CASSEWVAPGQGDYGYTF. This sequence joins TRBV9 and TRBJ1-2, with TRBD1 matching over 11 bases. CDR1 and CDR2 (germline): SGDLS, YYNGEE. Germline trimming cut 5 bases from V and 3 bases from J; bases unmatched to any gene: 15. The CDR3 runs 18 residues.

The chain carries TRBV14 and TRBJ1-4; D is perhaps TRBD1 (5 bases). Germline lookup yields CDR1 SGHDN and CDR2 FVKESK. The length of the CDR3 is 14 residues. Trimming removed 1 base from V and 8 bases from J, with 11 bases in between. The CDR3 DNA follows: TGTGCCAGCAGCCAAGTAAAGGGACGAGAAAAACTGTTTTTT. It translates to CASSQVKGREKLFF.